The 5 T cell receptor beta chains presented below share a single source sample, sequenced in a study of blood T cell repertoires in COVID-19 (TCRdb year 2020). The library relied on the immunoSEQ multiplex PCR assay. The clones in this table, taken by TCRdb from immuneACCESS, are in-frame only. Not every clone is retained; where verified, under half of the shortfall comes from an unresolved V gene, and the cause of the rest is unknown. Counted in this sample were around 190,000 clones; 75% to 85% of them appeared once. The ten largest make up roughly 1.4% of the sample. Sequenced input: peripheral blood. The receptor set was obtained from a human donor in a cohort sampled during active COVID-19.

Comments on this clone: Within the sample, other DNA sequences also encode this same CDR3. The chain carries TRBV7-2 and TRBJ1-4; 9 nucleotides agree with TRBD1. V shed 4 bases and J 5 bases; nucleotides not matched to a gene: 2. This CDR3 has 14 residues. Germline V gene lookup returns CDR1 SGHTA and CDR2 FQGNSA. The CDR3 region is CASSSDRGNEKLFF. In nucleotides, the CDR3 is TGTGCCAGCAGCTCGGACAGGGGAAATGAAAAACTGTTTTTT.

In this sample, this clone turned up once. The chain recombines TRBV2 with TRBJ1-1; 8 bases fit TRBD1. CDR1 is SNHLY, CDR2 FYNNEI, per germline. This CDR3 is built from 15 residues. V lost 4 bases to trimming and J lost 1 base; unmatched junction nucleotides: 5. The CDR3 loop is CASSGQGLRNTEAFF. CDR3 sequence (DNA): TGTGCCAGCAGTGGACAGGGGCTAAGGAACACTGAAGCTTTCTTT.

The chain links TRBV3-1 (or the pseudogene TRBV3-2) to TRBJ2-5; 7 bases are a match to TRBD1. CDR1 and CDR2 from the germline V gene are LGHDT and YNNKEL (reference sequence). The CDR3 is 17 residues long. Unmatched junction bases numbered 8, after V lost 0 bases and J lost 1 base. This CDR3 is CASSQETQWTGQETQYF. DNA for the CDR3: TGTGCCAGCAGCCAAGAGACCCAATGGACAGGCCAAGAGACCCAGTACTTC.

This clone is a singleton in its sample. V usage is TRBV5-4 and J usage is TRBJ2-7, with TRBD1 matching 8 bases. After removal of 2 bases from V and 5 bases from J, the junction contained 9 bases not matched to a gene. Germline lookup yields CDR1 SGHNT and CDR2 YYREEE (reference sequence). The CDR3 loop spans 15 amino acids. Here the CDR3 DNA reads TGTGCCAGCAGCTTTCACCGGACAGGGCCTAACGAGCAGTACTTC. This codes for CASSFHRTGPNEQYF.

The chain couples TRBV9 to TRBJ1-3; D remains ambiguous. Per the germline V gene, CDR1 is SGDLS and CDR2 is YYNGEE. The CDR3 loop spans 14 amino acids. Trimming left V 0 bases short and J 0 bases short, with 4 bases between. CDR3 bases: TGTGCCAGCAGCGTAGACGGCTCTGGAAACACCATATATTTT. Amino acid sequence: CASSVDGSGNTIYF.